Presented here are 10 T cell receptor beta chains from one specimen sequenced in a study of T-cell memory formation after mild COVID-19. TCRdb redid the calling of the 5' RACE reads with MiXCR, one entry per CDR3 protein. The sample includes approximately 260,000 distinct CDR3 sequences, 15% to 20% seen only once; the top ten take roughly a fifth. Sequencing was carried out using PBMCs or a T cell subset sorted from them (not recorded which). The origin of the receptors is a man aged 18 to 29 who had mild COVID-19 (a few samples of this study predate the infection). Cell type and time point are not known.

This clonotype was recorded a few times. V gene TRBV12-3 or TRBV12-4 combines with J gene TRBJ2-5; TRBD2 matches at 13 bases. The CDR3 extends over 15 amino acids. V shed 7 bases, J shed 3 bases, and the junction held 5 bases outside the gene matches. CDR3 bases: TGTGCCAGCACCCCCGGACTAGCGGGGGAAGAGACCCAGTACTTC. Its translation: CASTPGLAGEETQYF.

The sample holds a few counts of this clonotype. The genes are TRBV6-5 and TRBJ1-3; D is undetermined. The germline V and J ends were trimmed by 3 bases and 7 bases, with 4 bases remaining between them. This CDR3 region has 11 residues. CDR1 is MNHEY, CDR2 SVGAGI, per germline. The DNA of the CDR3 is TGTGCCAGCAGTTATGTGAACACCATATATTTT. This codes for CASSYVNTIYF.

In its sample, this clonotype was seen many times. This chain connects TRBV10-3 to TRBJ2-3; no reliable D call. This CDR3 is 16 amino acids long. The germline V gene encodes CDR1 ENHRY and CDR2 SYGVKD. The V and J ends lost 3 bases and 6 bases respectively, with 19 bases between them. The CDR3 nucleotides are TGTGCCATCAGTGAAACGAGGCTGGTTTCCACGGATACGCAGTATTTT. This gives the protein CAISETRLVSTDTQYF.

This clonotype was counted between two and nine times. J is TRBJ2-3 and V is TRBV15, with D unclear. CDR1 and CDR2 from the germline V gene are LNHNV and YYDKDF (reference sequence). The CDR3 covers 15 residues. V was shortened by 0 bases and J by 9 bases, with 16 bases between the two germline ends. CDR3 protein: CATSRDGGSLGTQYF. The CDR3 region has the DNA TGTGCCACCAGCAGAGATGGCGGCAGCCTCGGGACGCAGTATTTT. Looking up the rest from reference TRBV15 and TRBJ2-3 gives the full variable domain: DAMVIQNPRYQVTQFGKPVTLSCSQTLNHNVMYWYQQKSSQAPKLLFHYYDKDFNNEADTPDNFQSRRPNTSFCFLDIRSPGLGDTAMYLCATSRDGGSLGTQYFGPGTRLTVL.

This rearrangement joins TRBV5-1 to TRBJ1-1; TRBD1 is a possible D gene (5 bases). The V and J ends lost 5 bases and 2 bases respectively, with 13 bases between them. CDR1 is SGHRS, CDR2 YFSETQ, per germline. This CDR3 is 14 amino acids long. Written as DNA, the CDR3 is TGCGCCAGCAGGTCGACAGAATTAAACACTGAAGCTTTCTTT. The encoded protein is CASRSTELNTEAFF.

The genes are TRBV6-6 and TRBJ2-3, with D perhaps matching TRBD2 (5 bases). Per germline, CDR1 MNHNY and CDR2 SVGAGI (reference sequence). This CDR3 contains 15 residues. V lost 6 bases to trimming and J lost 4 bases, with 17 bases between them. The chain's CDR3 is CASSPGIWGADTQYF. CDR3 in DNA: TGTGCCAGCAGCCCCGGGATCTGGGGAGCAGATACGCAGTATTTT.

This clonotype occurred a few times. This rearrangement joins TRBV5-1 to TRBJ2-2, with D maybe TRBD2 (6 bases). CDR3 length: 16 amino acids. CDR1 is SGHRS, CDR2 YFSETQ, per germline. Trimming removed 4 bases from V and 6 bases from J, with 19 bases in between. As DNA, the CDR3 is TGCGCCAGCAGCCCCACGGGCCAGGGAGGTTCCGGGGAGCTGTTTTTT. Translation: CASSPTGQGGSGELFF.

This clonotype was detected a few times. The rearrangement joins TRBV5-1 to TRBJ1-1; D not resolved. This CDR3 region has 15 residues. Trimming stripped 0 bases from V and 0 bases from J, with 9 bases between. Germline-derived CDR1 and CDR2 are SGHRS and YFSETQ. This chain's CDR3 is CASSLAQALNTEAFF. CDR3 in DNA: TGCGCCAGCAGCTTGGCCCAGGCCCTGAACACTGAAGCTTTCTTT.

This clonotype came up a few times. The gene calls are TRBV7-3 and TRBJ2-1, with 7 bases fitting TRBD2. The J segment lost 8 bases and the V segment lost 1 base, leaving 5 bases of the junction unmatched. The CDR3 covers 14 residues. Germline-derived CDR1 and CDR2 are SGHTA and FQGTGA. For the CDR3, the DNA is TGTGCCAGCAGCTTAAGGATGGCGGGGGATGAGCAGTTCTTC. Amino acid sequence: CASSLRMAGDEQFF. Based on the CDR3 plus reference TRBV7-3 and TRBJ2-1, the full variable domain is GAGVSQTPSNKVTEKGKYVELRCDPISGHTALYWYRQSLGQGPEFLIYFQGTGAADDSGLPNDRFFAVRPEGSVSTLKIQRTERGDSAVYLCASSLRMAGDEQFFGPGTRLTVL.

This clonotype was counted a single time. The genes are TRBV3-1 and TRBJ1-1, with 8 bases matching TRBD1. With 0 bases clipped from V and 8 bases from J, the junction kept 5 bases outside the gene matches. This CDR3 comprises 14 residues. CDR1 and CDR2 from the germline V gene are LGHDT and YNNKEL (reference sequence). The CDR3 spells CASSQDMTGAEAFF. In nucleotides, the CDR3 is TGTGCCAGCAGCCAAGACATGACAGGGGCAGAAGCTTTCTTT.